The clone carrying this T cell receptor beta chain was recorded many times. The antigen remains unidentified. Germline-derived CDR1 and CDR2 are MDHEN and SYDVKM. CDR3 size: 16 residues. V dropped 4 bases and J dropped 1 base, with 17 bases sitting between them. The sample comes from a study of early T cells in non-severe SARS-CoV-2 infection. Study results and limitations: Anti-spike CD8 specificities were favored by VDJdb matching, whose results missed private and CD4 specificities.

cDNA molecules, individually, were tagged with unique molecular identifiers. TCRdb re-called the 5' RACE reads with MiXCR, one entry per CDR3 protein. This repertoire shows approximately 22,000 distinct CDR3 sequences, around 6% found once; its top ten account for roughly 15%. The rearrangement uses TRBV28 and TRBJ2-7; possible D gene TRBD1, 5 bases. Sequences were derived from whole blood, sampled at baseline. The sequence was collected from an adult who was a healthcare worker with PCR-confirmed SARS-CoV-2 infection or an uninfected control (not recorded which). In DNA, the CDR3 is TGTGCCAGCAGTTCGGTTTGGAACCGACAGTCCTACGAGCAGTACTTC. Protein product: CASSSVWNRQSYEQYF.